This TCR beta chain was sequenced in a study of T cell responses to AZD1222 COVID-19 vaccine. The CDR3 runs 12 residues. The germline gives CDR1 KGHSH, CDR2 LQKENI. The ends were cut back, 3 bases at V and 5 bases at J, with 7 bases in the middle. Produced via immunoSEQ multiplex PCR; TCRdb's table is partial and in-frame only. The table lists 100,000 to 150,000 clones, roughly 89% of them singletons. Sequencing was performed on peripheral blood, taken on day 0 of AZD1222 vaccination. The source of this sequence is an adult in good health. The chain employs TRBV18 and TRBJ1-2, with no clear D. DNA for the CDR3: TGTGCCAGCTCACCGGACGGATATGGCTACACCTTC. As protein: CASSPDGYGYTF. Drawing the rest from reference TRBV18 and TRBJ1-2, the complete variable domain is NAGVMQNPRHLVRRRGQEARLRCSPMKGHSHVYWYRQLPEEGLKFMVYLQKENIIDESGMPKERFSAEFPKEGPSILRIQQVVRGDSAAYFCASSPDGYGYTFGSGTRLTVV.